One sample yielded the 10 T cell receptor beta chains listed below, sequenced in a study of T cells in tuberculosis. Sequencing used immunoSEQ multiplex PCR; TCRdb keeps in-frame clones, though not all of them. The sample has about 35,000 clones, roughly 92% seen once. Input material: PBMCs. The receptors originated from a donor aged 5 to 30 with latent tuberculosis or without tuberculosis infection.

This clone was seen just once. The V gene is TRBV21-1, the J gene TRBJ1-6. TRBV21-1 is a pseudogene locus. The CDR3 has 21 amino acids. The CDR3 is CASSKISVGGGGNPNNSPLHF. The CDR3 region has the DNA TGTGCCAGCAGCAAAATCTCGGTGGGCGGGGGAGGAAACCCAAATAATTCACCCCTCCACTTT.

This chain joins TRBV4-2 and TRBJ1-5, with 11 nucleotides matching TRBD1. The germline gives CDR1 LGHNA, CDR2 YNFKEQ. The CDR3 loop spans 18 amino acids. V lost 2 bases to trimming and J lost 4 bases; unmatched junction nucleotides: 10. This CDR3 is CASSQRGWGQGGNQPQHF. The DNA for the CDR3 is TGTGCCAGCAGCCAACGTGGATGGGGACAGGGGGGTAATCAGCCCCAGCATTTT.

The CDR3 nucleotides read TGTGCCACCCACCCCCTCGGGTACAATGAGCAGTTCTTC. Translation gives CATHPLGYNEQFF. The V gene is TRBV2, the J gene TRBJ2-1; no clear D gene. Between the trimmed V and J ends, which lost 10 bases and 4 bases, there was a span of 14 bases. The CDR3 extends over 13 amino acids. In germline, CDR1 is SNHLY, CDR2 FYNNEI.

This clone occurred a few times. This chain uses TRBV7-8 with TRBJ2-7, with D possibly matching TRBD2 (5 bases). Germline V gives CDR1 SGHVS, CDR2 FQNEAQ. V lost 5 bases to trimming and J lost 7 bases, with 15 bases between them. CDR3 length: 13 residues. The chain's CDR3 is CASSPLDPGEQYF. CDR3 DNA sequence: TGTGCCAGCAGCCCGTTGGACCCGGGGGAGCAGTACTTC.

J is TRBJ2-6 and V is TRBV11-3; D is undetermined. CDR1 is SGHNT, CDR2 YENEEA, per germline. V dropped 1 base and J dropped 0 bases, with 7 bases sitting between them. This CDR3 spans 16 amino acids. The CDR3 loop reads CASSLGHSSGANVLTF. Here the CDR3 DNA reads TGTGCCAGCAGCTTAGGACACAGCTCTGGGGCCAACGTCCTGACTTTC.

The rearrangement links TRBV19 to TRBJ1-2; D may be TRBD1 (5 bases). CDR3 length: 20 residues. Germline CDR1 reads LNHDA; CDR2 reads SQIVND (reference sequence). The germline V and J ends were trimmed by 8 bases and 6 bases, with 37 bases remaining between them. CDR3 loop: CASWIGPFRLAAGVRDGYTF. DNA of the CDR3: TGTGCCAGTTGGATTGGTCCCTTCCGGTTGGCGGCGGGGGTCCGGGATGGCTACACCTTC.

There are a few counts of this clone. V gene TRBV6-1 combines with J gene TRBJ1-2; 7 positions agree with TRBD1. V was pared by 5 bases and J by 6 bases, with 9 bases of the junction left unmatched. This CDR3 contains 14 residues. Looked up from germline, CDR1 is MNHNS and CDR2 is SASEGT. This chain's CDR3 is CASSTLDRINGYTF. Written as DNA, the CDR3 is TGTGCCAGCAGTACCTTGGACAGGATAAATGGCTACACCTTC.

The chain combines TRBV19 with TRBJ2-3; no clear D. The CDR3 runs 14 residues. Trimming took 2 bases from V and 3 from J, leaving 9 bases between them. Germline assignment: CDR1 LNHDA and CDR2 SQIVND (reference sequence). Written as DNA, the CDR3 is TGTGCCAGTAGTATACAGGCCGATACAGATACGCAGTATTTT. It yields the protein CASSIQADTDTQYF.

DNA for the CDR3: TGTGCCAGCAGTTCACCGTACAGAGATTCCTTCCCTTCCCTCCACTTT. Translated, it gives CASSSPYRDSFPSLHF. This chain links TRBV27 with TRBJ1-6; D remains ambiguous. Germline V gene lookup returns CDR1 MNHEY and CDR2 SMNVEV (reference sequence). CDR3 length equals 16 residues. V lost 4 bases to trimming and J lost 14 bases, with 24 bases between them.

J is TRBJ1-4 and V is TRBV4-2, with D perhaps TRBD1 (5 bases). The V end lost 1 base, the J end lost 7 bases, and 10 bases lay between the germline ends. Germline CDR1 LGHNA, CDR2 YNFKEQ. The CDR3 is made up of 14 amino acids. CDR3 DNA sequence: TGTGCCAGCAGCCAAGGTCAGGGCGGTGAAAAACTGTTTTTT. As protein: CASSQGQGGEKLFF.